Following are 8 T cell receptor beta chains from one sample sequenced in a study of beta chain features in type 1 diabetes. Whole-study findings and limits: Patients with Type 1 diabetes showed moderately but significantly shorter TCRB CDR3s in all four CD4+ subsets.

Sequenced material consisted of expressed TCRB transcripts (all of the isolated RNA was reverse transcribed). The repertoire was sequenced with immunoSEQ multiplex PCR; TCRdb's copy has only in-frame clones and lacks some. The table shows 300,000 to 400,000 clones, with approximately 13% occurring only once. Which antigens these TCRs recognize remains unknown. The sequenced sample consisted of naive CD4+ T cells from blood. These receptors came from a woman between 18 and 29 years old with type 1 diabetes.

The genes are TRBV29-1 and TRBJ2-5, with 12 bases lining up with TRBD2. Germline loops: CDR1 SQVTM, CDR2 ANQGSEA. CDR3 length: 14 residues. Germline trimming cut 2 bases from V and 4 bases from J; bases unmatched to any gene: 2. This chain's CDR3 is CSVEKGLAGETQYF. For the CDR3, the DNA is TGCAGCGTTGAAAAGGGACTAGCGGGAGAGACCCAGTACTTC.

CDR3 sequence (DNA): TGTGCCTGGAGGGCGGGGACAGGGGGGATTGGGGAGCTGTTTTTT. Its translation is CAWRAGTGGIGELFF. The V and J genes are TRBV30 and TRBJ2-2; 11 bases align to TRBD1. CDR1 and CDR2 (germline): GTSNPN, SVGIG (reference sequence). V lost 3 bases, J lost 8 bases, and 8 bases stayed unmatched. This CDR3 is built from 15 residues.

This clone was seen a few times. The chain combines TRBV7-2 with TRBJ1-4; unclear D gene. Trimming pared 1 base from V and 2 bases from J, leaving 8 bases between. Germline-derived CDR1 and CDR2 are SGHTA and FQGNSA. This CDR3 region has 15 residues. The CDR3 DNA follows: TGTGCCAGCAGCTTAGTCGGTCGGACTAATGAAAAACTGTTTTTT. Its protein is CASSLVGRTNEKLFF. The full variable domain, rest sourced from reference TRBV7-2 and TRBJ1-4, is GAGVSQSPSNKVTEKGKDVELRCDPISGHTALYWYRQSLGQGLEFLIYFQGNSAPDKSGLPSDRFSAERTGGSVSTLTIQRTQQEDSAVYLCASSLVGRTNEKLFFGSGTQLSVL.

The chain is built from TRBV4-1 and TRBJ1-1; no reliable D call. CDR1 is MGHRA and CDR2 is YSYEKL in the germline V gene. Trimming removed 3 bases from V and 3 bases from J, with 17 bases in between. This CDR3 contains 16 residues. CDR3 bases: TGCGCCAGCAGCCAGGCCGGACTCGCAAGGGACACTGAAGCTTTCTTT. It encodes CASSQAGLARDTEAFF.

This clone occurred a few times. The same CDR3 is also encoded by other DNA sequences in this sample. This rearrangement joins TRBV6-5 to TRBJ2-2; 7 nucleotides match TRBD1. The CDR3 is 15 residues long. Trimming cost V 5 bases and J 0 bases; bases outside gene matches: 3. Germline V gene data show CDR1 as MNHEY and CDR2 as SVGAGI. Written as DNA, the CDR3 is TGTGCCAGCAGTCCCGGGACAGCGAACACCGGGGAGCTGTTTTTT. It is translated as CASSPGTANTGELFF.

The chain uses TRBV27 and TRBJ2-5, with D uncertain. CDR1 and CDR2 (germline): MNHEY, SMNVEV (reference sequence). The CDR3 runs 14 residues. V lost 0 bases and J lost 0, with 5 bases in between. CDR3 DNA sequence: TGTGCCAGCAGTTTATCCCGTTACCAAGAGACCCAGTACTTC. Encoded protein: CASSLSRYQETQYF.

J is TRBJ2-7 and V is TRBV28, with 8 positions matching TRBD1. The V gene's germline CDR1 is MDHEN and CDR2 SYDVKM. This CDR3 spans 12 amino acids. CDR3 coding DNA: TGTGCCAGCGGGACAGGCCCTACGAGCATCTTCGTC. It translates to CASGTGPTSIFV.

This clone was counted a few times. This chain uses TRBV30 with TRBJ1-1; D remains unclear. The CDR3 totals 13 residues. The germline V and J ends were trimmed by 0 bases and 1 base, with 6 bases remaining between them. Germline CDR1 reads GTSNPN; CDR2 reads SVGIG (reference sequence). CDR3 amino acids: CAWSVAENTEAFF. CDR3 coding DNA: TGTGCCTGGAGTGTTGCGGAGAACACTGAAGCTTTCTTT.